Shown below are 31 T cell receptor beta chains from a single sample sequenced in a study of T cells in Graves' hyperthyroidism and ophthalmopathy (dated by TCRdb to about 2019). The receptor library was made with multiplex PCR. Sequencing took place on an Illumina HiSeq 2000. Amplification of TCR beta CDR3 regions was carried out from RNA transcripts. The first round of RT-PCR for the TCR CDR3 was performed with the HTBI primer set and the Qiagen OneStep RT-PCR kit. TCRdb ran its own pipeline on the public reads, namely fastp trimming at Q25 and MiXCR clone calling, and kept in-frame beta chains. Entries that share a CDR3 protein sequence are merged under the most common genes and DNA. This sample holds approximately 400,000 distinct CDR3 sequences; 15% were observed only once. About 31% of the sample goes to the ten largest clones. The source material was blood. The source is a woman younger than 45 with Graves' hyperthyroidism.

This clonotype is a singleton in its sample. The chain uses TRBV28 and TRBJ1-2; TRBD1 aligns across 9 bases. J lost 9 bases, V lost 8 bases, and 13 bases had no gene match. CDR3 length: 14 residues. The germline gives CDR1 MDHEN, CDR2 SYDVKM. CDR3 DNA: TGTGCCAGCGGCGAGGGACAGGGATCTTTGAGCTACACCTTC. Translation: CASGEGQGSLSYTF.

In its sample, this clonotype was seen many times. The DNA of the CDR3 is TGTGCCAGCAGCCCAGGGACAGGGGGCGCGAATGAGCAGTTCTTC. It specifies CASSPGTGGANEQFF. This chain uses TRBV11-2 with TRBJ2-1; 12 positions agree with TRBD1. Germline V gene lookup returns CDR1 SGHAT and CDR2 FQNNGV. The CDR3 totals 15 residues. Trimming took 5 bases from V and 7 from J; bases not matched to a gene: 6.

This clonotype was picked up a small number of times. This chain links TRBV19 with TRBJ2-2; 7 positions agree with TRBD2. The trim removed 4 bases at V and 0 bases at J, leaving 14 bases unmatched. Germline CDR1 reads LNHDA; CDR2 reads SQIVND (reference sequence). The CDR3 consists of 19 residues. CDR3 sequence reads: CASSNEGLAVLANTGELFF. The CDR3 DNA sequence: TGTGCCAGTAGTAACGAGGGTCTAGCGGTCCTCGCGAACACCGGGGAGCTGTTTTTT.

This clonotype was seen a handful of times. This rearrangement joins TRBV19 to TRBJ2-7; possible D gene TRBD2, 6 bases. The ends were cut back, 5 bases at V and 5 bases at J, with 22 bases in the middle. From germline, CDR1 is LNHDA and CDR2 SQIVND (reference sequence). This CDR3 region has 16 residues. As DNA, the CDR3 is TGTGCCAGTAGTCCCCCTGGGCTAGCGAGACGGAACGAGCAGTACTTC. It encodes CASSPPGLARRNEQYF.

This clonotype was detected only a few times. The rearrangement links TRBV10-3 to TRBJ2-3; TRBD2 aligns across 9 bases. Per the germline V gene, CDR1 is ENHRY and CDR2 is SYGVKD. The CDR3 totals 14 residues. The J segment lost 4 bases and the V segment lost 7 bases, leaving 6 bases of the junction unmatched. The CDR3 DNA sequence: TGTGCCATCAAGGTAGCGGGAGAGGCAGATACGCAGTATTTT. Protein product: CAIKVAGEADTQYF.

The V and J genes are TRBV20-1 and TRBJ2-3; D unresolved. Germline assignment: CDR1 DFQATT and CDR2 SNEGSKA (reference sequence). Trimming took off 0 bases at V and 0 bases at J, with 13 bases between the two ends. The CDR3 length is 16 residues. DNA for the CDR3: TGCAGTGCTAGAGAATTCACCGCAGCTAGCACAGATACGCAGTATTTT. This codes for CSAREFTAASTDTQYF.

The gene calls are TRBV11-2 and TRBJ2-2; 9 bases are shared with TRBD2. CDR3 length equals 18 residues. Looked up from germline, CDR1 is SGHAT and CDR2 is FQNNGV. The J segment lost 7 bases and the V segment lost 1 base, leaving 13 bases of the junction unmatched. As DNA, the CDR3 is TGTGCCAGCAGCTTAGGGCTGGGTAGCGGGAGAATCAGCGGGGAGCTGTTTTTT. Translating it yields CASSLGLGSGRISGELFF.

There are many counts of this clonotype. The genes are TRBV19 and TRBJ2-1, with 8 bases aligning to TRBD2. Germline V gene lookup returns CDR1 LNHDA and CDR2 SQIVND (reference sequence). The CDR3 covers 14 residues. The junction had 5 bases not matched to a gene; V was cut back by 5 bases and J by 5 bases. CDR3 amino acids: CASSRTSINNEQFF. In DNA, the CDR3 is TGTGCCAGTAGTCGGACTAGCATAAACAATGAGCAGTTCTTC.

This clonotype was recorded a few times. This CDR3 reads CAISPRDQGYYGYTF. The CDR3 DNA reads as TGTGCCATCAGCCCCCGGGACCAGGGGTATTATGGCTACACCTTC. The chain combines TRBV10-3 with TRBJ1-2; D might be TRBD1 (6 bases). This CDR3 is built from 15 residues. Trimming left V 6 bases short and J 5 bases short, with 19 bases between. Germline assignment: CDR1 ENHRY and CDR2 SYGVKD.

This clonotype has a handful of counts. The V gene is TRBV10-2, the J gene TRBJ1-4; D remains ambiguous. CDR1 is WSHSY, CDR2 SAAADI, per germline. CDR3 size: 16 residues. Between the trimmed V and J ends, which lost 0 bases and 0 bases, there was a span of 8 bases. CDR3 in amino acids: CASSESGFATNEKLFF. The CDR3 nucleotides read TGCGCCAGCAGTGAGTCGGGGTTTGCAACTAATGAAAAACTGTTTTTT.

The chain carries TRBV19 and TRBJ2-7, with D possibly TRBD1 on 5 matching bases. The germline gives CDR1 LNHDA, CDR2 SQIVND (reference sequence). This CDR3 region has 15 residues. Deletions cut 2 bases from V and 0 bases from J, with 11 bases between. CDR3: CASSISTAASYEQYF. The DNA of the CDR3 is TGTGCCAGTAGTATATCGACAGCAGCCTCCTACGAGCAGTACTTC.

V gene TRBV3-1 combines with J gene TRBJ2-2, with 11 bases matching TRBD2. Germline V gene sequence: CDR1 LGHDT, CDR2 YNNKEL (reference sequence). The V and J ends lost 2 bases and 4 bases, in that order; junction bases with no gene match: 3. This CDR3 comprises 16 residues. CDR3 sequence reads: CASSQILAGGTGELFF. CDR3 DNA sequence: TGTGCCAGCAGCCAAATCCTAGCGGGAGGCACCGGGGAGCTGTTTTTT.

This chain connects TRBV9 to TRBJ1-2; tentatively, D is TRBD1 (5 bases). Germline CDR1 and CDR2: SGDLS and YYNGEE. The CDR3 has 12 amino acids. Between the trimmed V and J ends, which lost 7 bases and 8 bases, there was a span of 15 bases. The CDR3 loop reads CASQGLGGGYTF. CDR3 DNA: TGTGCCAGCCAAGGTTTGGGGGGAGGCTACACCTTC.

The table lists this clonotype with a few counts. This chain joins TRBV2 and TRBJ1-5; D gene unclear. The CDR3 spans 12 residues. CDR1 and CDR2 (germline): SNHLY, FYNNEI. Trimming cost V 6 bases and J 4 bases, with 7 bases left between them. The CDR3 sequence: CASRPENQPQHF. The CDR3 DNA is TGTGCCAGCAGGCCTGAGAATCAGCCCCAGCATTTT.

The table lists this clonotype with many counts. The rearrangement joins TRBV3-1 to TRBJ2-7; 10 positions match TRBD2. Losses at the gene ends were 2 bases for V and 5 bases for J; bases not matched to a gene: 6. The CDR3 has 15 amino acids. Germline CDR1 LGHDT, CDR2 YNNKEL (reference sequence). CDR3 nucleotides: TGTGCCAGCAGCCAATACAGCGGGAGGGCGGACGAGCAGTACTTC. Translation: CASSQYSGRADEQYF.

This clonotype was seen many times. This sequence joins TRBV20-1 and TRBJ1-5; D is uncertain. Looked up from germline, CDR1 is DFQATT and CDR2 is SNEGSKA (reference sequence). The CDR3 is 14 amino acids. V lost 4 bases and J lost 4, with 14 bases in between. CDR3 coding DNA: TGCAGTGCTAAAGTGACCGGAGGGAATCAGCCCCAGCATTTT. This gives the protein CSAKVTGGNQPQHF.

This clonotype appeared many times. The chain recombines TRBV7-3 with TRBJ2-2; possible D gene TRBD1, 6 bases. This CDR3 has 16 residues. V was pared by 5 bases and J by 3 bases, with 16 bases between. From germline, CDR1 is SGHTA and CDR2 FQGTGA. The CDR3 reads CASSERGGVDTGELFF. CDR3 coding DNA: TGTGCCAGCAGCGAAAGAGGGGGAGTGGACACCGGGGAGCTGTTTTTT.

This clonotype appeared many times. The CDR3 DNA reads as TGTGCCAGCAGCTTAGGACTAGCGGCTCCCTACGAGCAGTACTTC. Encoded protein: CASSLGLAAPYEQYF. The chain recombines TRBV7-6 with TRBJ2-7; 9 bases are shared with TRBD2. Germline CDR1 SGHVS, CDR2 FNYEAQ. The CDR3 extends over 15 amino acids. V was pared by 1 base and J by 2 bases, with 3 bases of the junction left unmatched.

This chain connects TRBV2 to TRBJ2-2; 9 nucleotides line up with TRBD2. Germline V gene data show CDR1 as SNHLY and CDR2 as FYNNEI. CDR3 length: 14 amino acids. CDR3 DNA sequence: TGTGTCAGTATAGCGGGAGAGGGCACCGGGGAGCTGTTTTTT. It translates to CVSIAGEGTGELFF. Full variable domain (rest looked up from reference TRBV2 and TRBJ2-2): EPEVTQTPSHQVTQMGQEVILRCVPISNHLYFYWYRQILGQKVEFLVSFYNNEISEKSEIFDDQFSVERPDGSNFTLKIRSTKLEDSAMYFCVSIAGEGTGELFFGEGSRLTVL.

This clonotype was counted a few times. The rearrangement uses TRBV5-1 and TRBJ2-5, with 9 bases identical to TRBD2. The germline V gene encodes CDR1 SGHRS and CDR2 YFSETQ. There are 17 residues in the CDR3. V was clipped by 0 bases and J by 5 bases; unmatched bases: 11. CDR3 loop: CASSLAGLAGSRETQYF. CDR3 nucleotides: TGCGCCAGCAGCTTGGCCGGCCTAGCGGGGTCCAGGGAGACCCAGTACTTC. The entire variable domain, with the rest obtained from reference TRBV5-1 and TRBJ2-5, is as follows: KAGVTQTPRYLIKTRGQQVTLSCSPISGHRSVSWYQQTPGQGLQFLFEYFSETQRNKGNFPGRFSGRQFSNSRSEMNVSTLELGDSALYLCASSLAGLAGSRETQYFGPGTRLLVL.

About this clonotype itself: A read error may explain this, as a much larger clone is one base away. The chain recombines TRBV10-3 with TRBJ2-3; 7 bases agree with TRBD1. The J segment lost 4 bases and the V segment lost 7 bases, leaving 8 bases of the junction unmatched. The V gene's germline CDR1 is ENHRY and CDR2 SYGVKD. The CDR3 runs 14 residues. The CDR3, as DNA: TGTGCCATCATTAGTACAGGGGATGCAGATACGCAGTATTTT. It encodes CAIISTGDADTQYF.

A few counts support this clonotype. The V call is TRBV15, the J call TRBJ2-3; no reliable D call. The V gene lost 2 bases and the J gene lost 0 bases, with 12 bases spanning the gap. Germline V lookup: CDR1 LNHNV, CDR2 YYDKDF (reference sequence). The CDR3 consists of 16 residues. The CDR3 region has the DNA TGTGCCACCAGCAGAAACAGCATATCTAGCACAGATACGCAGTATTTT. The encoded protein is CATSRNSISSTDTQYF. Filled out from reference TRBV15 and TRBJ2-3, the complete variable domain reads DAMVIQNPRYQVTQFGKPVTLSCSQTLNHNVMYWYQQKSSQAPKLLFHYYDKDFNNEADTPDNFQSRRPNTSFCFLDIRSPGLGDTAMYLCATSRNSISSTDTQYFGPGTRLTVL.

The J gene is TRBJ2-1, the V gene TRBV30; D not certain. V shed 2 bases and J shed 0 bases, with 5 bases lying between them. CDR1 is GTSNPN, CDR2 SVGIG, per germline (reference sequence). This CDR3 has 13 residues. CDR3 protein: CAWSLGSYNEQFF. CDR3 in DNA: TGTGCCTGGAGTTTGGGCTCCTACAATGAGCAGTTCTTC.

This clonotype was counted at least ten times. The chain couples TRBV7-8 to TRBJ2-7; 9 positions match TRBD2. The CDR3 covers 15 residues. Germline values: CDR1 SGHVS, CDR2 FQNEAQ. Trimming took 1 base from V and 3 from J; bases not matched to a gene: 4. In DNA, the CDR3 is TGTGCCAGCAGCTTAGGACTAGCGGTGATCTACGAGCAGTACTTC. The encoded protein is CASSLGLAVIYEQYF.

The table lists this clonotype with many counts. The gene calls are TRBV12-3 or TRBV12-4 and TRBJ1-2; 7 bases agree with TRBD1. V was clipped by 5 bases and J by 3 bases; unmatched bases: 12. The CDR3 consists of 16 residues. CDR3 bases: TGTGCCAGCAGTGGATATATTCGGGACAGAGACTATGGCTACACCTTC. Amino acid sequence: CASSGYIRDRDYGYTF.

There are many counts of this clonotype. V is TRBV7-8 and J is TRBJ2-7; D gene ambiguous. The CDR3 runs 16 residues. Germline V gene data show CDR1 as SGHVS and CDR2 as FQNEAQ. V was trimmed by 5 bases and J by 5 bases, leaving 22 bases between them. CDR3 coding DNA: TGTGCCAGCAGCCCCCATAATTCGGGCCTTCCGGACGAGCAGTACTTC. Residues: CASSPHNSGLPDEQYF.

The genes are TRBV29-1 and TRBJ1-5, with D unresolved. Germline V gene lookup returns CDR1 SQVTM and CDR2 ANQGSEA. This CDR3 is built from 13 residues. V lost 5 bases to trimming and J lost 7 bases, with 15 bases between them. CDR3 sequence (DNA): TGCAGCGTTCGAGGTGGTTCGGGGCAGCCCCAGCATTTT. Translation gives CSVRGGSGQPQHF.

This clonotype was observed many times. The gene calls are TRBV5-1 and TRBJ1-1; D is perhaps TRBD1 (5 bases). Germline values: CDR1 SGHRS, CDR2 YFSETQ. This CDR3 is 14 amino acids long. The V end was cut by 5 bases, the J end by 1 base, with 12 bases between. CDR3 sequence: CASSQQGGNTEAFF. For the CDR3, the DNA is TGCGCCAGCAGTCAGCAGGGTGGGAACACTGAAGCTTTCTTT. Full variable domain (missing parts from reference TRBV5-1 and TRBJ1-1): KAGVTQTPRYLIKTRGQQVTLSCSPISGHRSVSWYQQTPGQGLQFLFEYFSETQRNKGNFPGRFSGRQFSNSRSEMNVSTLELGDSALYLCASSQQGGNTEAFFGQGTRLTVV.

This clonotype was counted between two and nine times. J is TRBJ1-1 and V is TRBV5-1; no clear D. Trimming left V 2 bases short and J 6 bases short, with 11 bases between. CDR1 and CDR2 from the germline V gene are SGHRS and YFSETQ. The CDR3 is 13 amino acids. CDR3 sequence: CASSFEGSPEAFF. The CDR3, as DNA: TGCGCCAGCAGCTTTGAGGGAAGCCCTGAAGCTTTCTTT.

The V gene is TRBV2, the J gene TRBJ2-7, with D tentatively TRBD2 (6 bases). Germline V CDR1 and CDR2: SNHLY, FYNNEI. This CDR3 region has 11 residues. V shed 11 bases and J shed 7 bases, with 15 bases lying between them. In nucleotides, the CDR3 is TGTGCCGGGGCGACCCGGGGGGAGCAGTACTTC. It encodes CAGATRGEQYF.

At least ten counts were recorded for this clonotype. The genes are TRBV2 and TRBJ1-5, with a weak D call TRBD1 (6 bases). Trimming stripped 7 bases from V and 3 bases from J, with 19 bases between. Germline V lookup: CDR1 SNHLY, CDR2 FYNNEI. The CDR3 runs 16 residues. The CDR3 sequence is CASTDAGAALNQPQHF. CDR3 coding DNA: TGTGCCAGCACCGACGCGGGGGCGGCCCTCAATCAGCCCCAGCATTTT.